The 2 T cell receptor beta chains below come from one sample, sequenced in a study of T-cell memory formation after mild COVID-19. From the 5' RACE reads, TCRdb called clonotypes with MiXCR, one entry per CDR3 protein. Here the sample spans 380,000 or so distinct CDR3 sequences, roughly 13% being singletons. Material: PBMCs or a T cell subset sorted from them (not recorded which). Receptors were obtained from a man between 18 and 35 years old who had mild COVID-19 (a few samples of this study predate the infection). Cell type and time point are not known.

This clonotype was found a few times. The chain employs TRBV7-2 and TRBJ1-2; the D is unclear. CDR3 size: 14 residues. V gave up 4 bases and J gave up 3 bases, with 12 bases separating them. CDR1 is SGHTA and CDR2 is FQGNSA in the germline V gene. The CDR3 DNA is TGTGCCAGCAGCTCCCCTTCGGTGGACTATGGCTACACCTTC. Its translation: CASSSPSVDYGYTF.

The chain has TRBV6-4 and TRBJ2-5; no clear D gene. Germline CDR1 MRHNA, CDR2 SNTAGT. The CDR3 spans 13 residues. The germline V and J ends were trimmed by 6 bases and 1 base, with 9 bases remaining between them. Here the CDR3 DNA reads TGTGCCAGCAGCGTTGAGGTCCAAGAGACCCAGTACTTC. This translates into CASSVEVQETQYF.